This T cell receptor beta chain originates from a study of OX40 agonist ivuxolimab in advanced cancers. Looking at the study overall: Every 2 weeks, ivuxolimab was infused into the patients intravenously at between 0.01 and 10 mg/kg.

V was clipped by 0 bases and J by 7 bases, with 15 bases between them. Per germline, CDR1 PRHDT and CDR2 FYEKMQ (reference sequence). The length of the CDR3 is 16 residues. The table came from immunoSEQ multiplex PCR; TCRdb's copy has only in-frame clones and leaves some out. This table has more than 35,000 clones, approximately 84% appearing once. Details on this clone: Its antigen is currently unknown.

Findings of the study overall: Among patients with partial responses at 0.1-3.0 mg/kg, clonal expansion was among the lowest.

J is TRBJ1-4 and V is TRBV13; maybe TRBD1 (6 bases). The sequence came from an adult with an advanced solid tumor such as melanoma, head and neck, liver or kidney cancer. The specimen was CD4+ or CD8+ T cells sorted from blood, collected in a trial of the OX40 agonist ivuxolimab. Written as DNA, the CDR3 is TGTGCCAGCAGCTTAGGCGACCAGGGGCAAACTGAAAAACTGTTTTTT. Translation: CASSLGDQGQTEKLFF.